The 23 T cell receptor beta chains below were found in one sample sequenced in a study of cytomegalovirus exposure and HLA in healthy donors (dated by TCRdb to 2015 to 2018). The library was obtained by the immunoSEQ multiplex PCR assay. The multiplex PCR relied on a mix of 60 forward primers for TCR Vbeta segments and 13 reverse primers for TCR Jbeta segments. In TCRdb, the immuneACCESS table is reduced to in-frame sequences with V and J assigned. These tables do not hold every clone; where another copy was compared, an unresolved V gene accounts for under half, and the others remain unexplained. Counted in this sample were 150,000 to 200,000 clones; around four fifths of them appeared once. The ten top clones hold about 3.4% of the sample. The sequenced sample consisted of PBMCs. The receptors shown here come from a female donor in good health and CMV-seronegative.

The chain couples TRBV12-5 to TRBJ2-2; a weak D match, TRBD1 (5 bases). CDR1 LGHNT and CDR2 FRNRAP come from the germline V gene. The CDR3 totals 12 residues. V lost 7 bases, J lost 7 bases, and 10 bases lay in between. CDR3 nucleotide sequence: TGTGCTAGTGTGGGGCCGGTCGGGGAGCTGTTTTTT. It specifies CASVGPVGELFF.

V is TRBV6-5 and J is TRBJ2-7; D is unclear. Germline-derived CDR1 and CDR2 are MNHEY and SVGAGI. The CDR3 is 14 amino acids. The V end was cut by 2 bases, the J end by 4 bases, with 12 bases between. The CDR3 sequence is CASSYLPGSYEQYF. DNA for the CDR3: TGTGCCAGCAGTTACCTCCCAGGAAGTTACGAGCAGTACTTC.

The rearrangement joins TRBV27 to TRBJ1-1; TRBD1 matches at 7 bases. The trim removed 5 bases at V and 2 bases at J, leaving 5 bases unmatched. Germline loops: CDR1 MNHEY, CDR2 SMNVEV (reference sequence). This CDR3 comprises 14 residues. CDR3 loop: CASSTDRTNTEAFF. The DNA for the CDR3 is TGTGCCAGCAGTACGGACAGGACAAACACTGAAGCTTTCTTT.

V and J are TRBV5-1 and TRBJ1-1, with unresolved D. This CDR3 region has 14 residues. V dropped 4 bases and J dropped 4 bases, with 14 bases sitting between them. Germline loops: CDR1 SGHRS, CDR2 YFSETQ. The CDR3 nucleotides are TGCGCCAGCAGCGAAACTCTATCGGGCACTGAAGCTTTCTTT. Translating it yields CASSETLSGTEAFF.

The chain couples TRBV27 to TRBJ1-1, with TRBD1 matching 7 bases. This CDR3 has 14 residues. CDR1 is MNHEY, CDR2 SMNVEV, per germline (reference sequence). V was clipped by 5 bases and J by 7 bases; unmatched bases: 10. CDR3 sequence reads: CASSARDRYSEAFF. The CDR3 bases are TGTGCCAGCAGTGCCAGGGACAGATACAGTGAAGCTTTCTTT.

CDR3 DNA sequence: TGCGCCAGCAGCATCGGACTAGCGGGAGACCTCGTTACCACCGGGGAGCTGTTTTTT. It translates to CASSIGLAGDLVTTGELFF. J is TRBJ2-2 and V is TRBV5-1; 13 bases are a match to TRBD2. The CDR3 runs 19 residues. After removal of 4 bases from V and 4 bases from J, the junction contained 13 bases not matched to a gene. From germline, CDR1 is SGHRS and CDR2 YFSETQ.

The chain joins TRBV7-2 to TRBJ2-5; 8 bases match TRBD1. Looked up from germline, CDR1 is SGHTA and CDR2 is FQGNSA. The trim removed 5 bases at V and 0 bases at J, leaving 5 bases unmatched. The CDR3 spans 15 residues. CDR3: CASSRGQGYQETQYF. CDR3 sequence (DNA): TGTGCCAGCAGCCGCGGACAGGGATACCAAGAGACCCAGTACTTC.

About this clone: At one end the junction does not follow the germline gene, possibly because of a read error. This sequence joins TRBV28 and TRBJ2-5, with D perhaps TRBD2 (7 bases). Germline assignment: CDR1 MDHEN and CDR2 SYDVKM. This CDR3 is 12 amino acids long. CDR3 sequence reads: CASNLRGREQYF. The CDR3 DNA follows: TGTGCCAGCAATTTAAGGGGGAGGGAGCAGTACTTC.

This rearrangement joins TRBV7-3 to TRBJ2-7, with no clear D. CDR3 length: 13 residues. Trimming pared 0 bases from V and 3 bases from J, leaving 6 bases between. Germline lookup yields CDR1 SGHTA and CDR2 FQGTGA. For the CDR3, the DNA is TGTGCCAGCAGCTTAACTTCCGTCTACGAGCAGTACTTC. It specifies CASSLTSVYEQYF. The full variable domain, rest sourced from reference TRBV7-3 and TRBJ2-7, is GAGVSQTPSNKVTEKGKYVELRCDPISGHTALYWYRQSLGQGPEFLIYFQGTGAADDSGLPNDRFFAVRPEGSVSTLKIQRTERGDSAVYLCASSLTSVYEQYFGPGTRLTVT.

The chain employs TRBV29-1 and TRBJ2-7; 10 bases are shared with TRBD2. V was pared by 7 bases and J by 2 bases, with 8 bases of the junction left unmatched. The CDR3 sequence is 14 residues long. Germline loops: CDR1 SQVTM, CDR2 ANQGSEA. CDR3 in amino acids: CSGKLAGNAYEQYF. The CDR3 DNA follows: TGCAGCGGTAAACTAGCGGGAAACGCCTACGAGCAGTACTTC.

This clone was seen only once. This sequence joins TRBV2 and TRBJ1-6; D call uncertain. Germline V gene data show CDR1 as SNHLY and CDR2 as FYNNEI. The CDR3 is 14 residues long. V lost 3 bases to trimming and J lost 9 bases, with 12 bases between them. DNA of the CDR3: TGTGCCAGCAGTGAGGCCGAGGCTGGTTCACCCCTCCACTTT. Its protein is CASSEAEAGSPLHF.

This clone came up a few times. DNA for the CDR3: TGTGCCAGCAGCTCCCGGACGGGGGAGCAGTACTTC. This sequence encodes CASSSRTGEQYF. This chain joins TRBV13 and TRBJ2-5, with D tentatively TRBD2 (6 bases). The germline gives CDR1 PRHDT, CDR2 FYEKMQ (reference sequence). V gave up 4 bases and J gave up 11 bases, with 14 bases separating them. The length of the CDR3 is 12 residues.

The chain uses TRBV9 and TRBJ2-7, with D tentatively TRBD1 (5 bases). The length of the CDR3 is 17 residues. CDR1 and CDR2 (germline): SGDLS, YYNGEE. Between the trimmed V and J ends, which lost 0 bases and 8 bases, there was a span of 24 bases. The CDR3 spells CASSVVSGAPGQGQQYF. As DNA, the CDR3 is TGTGCCAGCAGCGTAGTAAGTGGTGCCCCCGGGCAGGGTCAGCAGTACTTC.

This clone was detected a few times. The chain recombines TRBV5-1 with TRBJ2-1, with 9 bases aligning to TRBD2. The trim removed 4 bases at V and 3 bases at J, leaving 11 bases unmatched. Germline CDR1 reads SGHRS; CDR2 reads YFSETQ. The CDR3 totals 17 residues. The CDR3 region is CASSPGTSPTLYNEQFF. CDR3 coding DNA: TGCGCCAGCAGCCCGGGGACTAGCCCAACACTCTACAATGAGCAGTTCTTC.

There are a few counts of this clone. The chain recombines TRBV2 with TRBJ1-1; 8 bases map to TRBD1. Trimming cost V 6 bases and J 4 bases; bases outside gene matches: 7. This CDR3 region has 14 residues. Germline V gene data show CDR1 as SNHLY and CDR2 as FYNNEI. The CDR3 DNA follows: TGTGCCAGCAGGGACAGGGAAATGAGCACTGAAGCTTTCTTT. Protein product: CASRDREMSTEAFF. Supplemented by reference TRBV2 and TRBJ1-1, the full variable domain reads EPEVTQTPSHQVTQMGQEVILRCVPISNHLYFYWYRQILGQKVEFLVSFYNNEISEKSEIFDDQFSVERPDGSNFTLKIRSTKLEDSAMYFCASRDREMSTEAFFGQGTRLTVV.

The J gene is TRBJ1-1, the V gene TRBV6-1, with a possible D match to TRBD1 (6 bases). V lost 4 bases, J lost 5 bases, and 11 bases lay in between. Germline V gene lookup returns CDR1 MNHNS and CDR2 SASEGT. CDR3 size: 13 residues. The CDR3 protein is CASSGRQVTEAFF. The CDR3 region has the DNA TGTGCCAGCAGTGGAAGACAGGTAACTGAAGCTTTCTTT.

This clone turned up a few times. The rearrangement links TRBV5-1 to TRBJ2-5, with 9 bases matching TRBD2. CDR1 and CDR2 (germline): SGHRS, YFSETQ. J lost 0 bases, V lost 2 bases, and 2 bases had no gene match. The CDR3 loop spans 15 amino acids. DNA for the CDR3: TGCGCCAGCAGCTTTGAGCGGGGGGACCAAGAGACCCAGTACTTC. This translates into CASSFERGDQETQYF.

This chain links TRBV6-5 with TRBJ2-3, with 8 bases aligning to TRBD1. Germline V lookup: CDR1 MNHEY, CDR2 SVGAGI. The CDR3 runs to 15 residues. The V gene end was trimmed by 2 bases and the J gene end by 0 bases; junction bases not matched to a gene: 1. The CDR3 spells CASSYGTGSTDTQYF. The CDR3 DNA is TGTGCCAGCAGTTACGGGACAGGTAGCACAGATACGCAGTATTTT.

J is TRBJ2-5 and V is TRBV12-2; no DNA check was done on the table's D call, TRBD2. TRBV12-2 is marked as a pseudogene. The length of the CDR3 is 20 residues. The CDR3 DNA reads TGTGCAAGTCGCTTAAGGATGGGGCCGGGACTAGCGGGGTTCCAAGAGACCCAGTACTTC. The encoded protein is CASRLRMGPGLAGFQETQYF.

This chain links TRBV5-1 with TRBJ2-5; D is possibly TRBD2 (7 bases). The CDR3 spans 14 residues. Germline V lookup: CDR1 SGHRS, CDR2 YFSETQ. V shed 4 bases and J shed 5 bases, with 15 bases lying between them. CDR3 sequence: CASSPQAGAETQYF. The CDR3 nucleotides are TGCGCCAGCAGCCCCCAGGCGGGGGCTGAGACCCAGTACTTC.

This clone has only one observation. The chain recombines TRBV27 with TRBJ1-1, with D unclear. Trimming cost V 3 bases and J 4 bases, with 9 bases left between them. Germline CDR1 MNHEY, CDR2 SMNVEV (reference sequence). This CDR3 comprises 13 residues. The CDR3 sequence is CASSFTGATEAFF. DNA of the CDR3: TGTGCCAGCAGTTTCACGGGAGCCACTGAAGCTTTCTTT.

The gene calls are TRBV11-3 and TRBJ1-5, with D possibly matching TRBD1 (5 bases). CDR3 length equals 15 residues. Trimming took 4 bases from V and 2 from J, leaving 12 bases between them. CDR1 and CDR2 (germline): SGHNT, YENEEA. CDR3 loop: CASSSRGGGNQPQHF. DNA for the CDR3: TGTGCCAGCAGCTCCCGTGGAGGGGGCAATCAGCCCCAGCATTTT.

The chain combines TRBV27 with TRBJ2-7, with 12 nucleotides matching TRBD2. CDR3 length: 16 amino acids. Germline CDR1 MNHEY, CDR2 SMNVEV (reference sequence). After removal of 6 bases from V and 6 bases from J, the junction contained 12 bases not matched to a gene. CDR3 residues: CASRPTSGRPSPEQYF. The CDR3 DNA reads as TGTGCCAGCAGGCCTACTAGCGGGAGGCCTTCCCCCGAGCAGTACTTC.